These 31 T cell receptor beta chains were all obtained from the same sample, sequenced in a study of blood T cell repertoires in COVID-19. The table came from immunoSEQ multiplex PCR; TCRdb's copy has only in-frame clones and leaves some out. The sample holds tens of thousands of clones, over 70% seen once. The specimen was peripheral blood. These receptors were taken from an elderly man with active or convalescent COVID-19.

CDR3 in amino acids: CASSPGVDRLDGYTF. CDR3 nucleotide sequence: TGTGCCAGCTCACCGGGAGTGGACAGGTTGGATGGCTACACCTTC. This chain connects TRBV18 to TRBJ1-2; 7 nucleotides match TRBD1. The CDR3 is 15 amino acids. Per germline, CDR1 KGHSH and CDR2 LQKENI. Trimming cost V 3 bases and J 6 bases; bases outside gene matches: 10.

V is TRBV6-5 and J is TRBJ2-7, with D possibly being TRBD1 (5 bases). Per the germline V gene, CDR1 is MNHEY and CDR2 is SVGAGI. V was shortened by 4 bases and J by 4 bases, with 14 bases between the two germline ends. The CDR3 spans 14 residues. DNA of the CDR3: TGTGCCAGCAGTTGGCAGGGTAAGCCGTACGAGCAGTACTTC. The encoded protein is CASSWQGKPYEQYF.

The J gene is TRBJ2-2, the V gene TRBV27; 11 bases fit TRBD2. The CDR3 contains 17 residues. CDR1 and CDR2 from the germline V gene are MNHEY and SMNVEV (reference sequence). Unmatched junction bases numbered 2, after V lost 1 base and J lost 1 base. The CDR3 loop is CASSLFLAGGNTGELFF. In DNA, the CDR3 is TGTGCCAGCAGTTTATTCCTAGCGGGGGGGAACACCGGGGAGCTGTTTTTT.

The rearrangement joins TRBV6-4 to TRBJ1-1, with D possibly being TRBD1 (5 bases). V lost 4 bases and J lost 4, with 10 bases in between. The CDR3 spans 13 residues. Per germline, CDR1 MRHNA and CDR2 SNTAGT. CDR3 residues: CASSATGGTEAFF. The CDR3 coding sequence is TGTGCCAGCAGTGCGACCGGGGGCACTGAAGCTTTCTTT.

The chain links TRBV19 to TRBJ2-4; 7 bases line up with TRBD1. Trimming at V came to 3 bases and at J to 5 bases, leaving 7 bases not matched to a gene. This CDR3 has 15 amino acids. The germline V gene has CDR1 LNHDA and CDR2 SQIVND (reference sequence). CDR3 amino acids: CASSISTGPQNIQYF. In DNA form, the CDR3 reads TGTGCCAGTAGTATTTCGACAGGGCCCCAAAACATTCAGTACTTC.

The rearrangement uses TRBV27 and TRBJ2-1; 8 positions match TRBD2. Trimming cost V 4 bases and J 6 bases; bases outside gene matches: 14. The CDR3 covers 17 residues. Germline values: CDR1 MNHEY, CDR2 SMNVEV (reference sequence). The CDR3 DNA follows: TGTGCCAGCAGTTATCCGAGGCCGGGACTAGAGTTCAATGAGCAGTTCTTC. Its translation is CASSYPRPGLEFNEQFF.

This chain connects TRBV7-3 to TRBJ2-7, with TRBD1 matching over 8 bases. CDR1 is SGHTA and CDR2 is FQGTGA in the germline V gene. J was trimmed by 6 bases and V by 5 bases; bases with no gene match: 6. This CDR3 region has 13 residues. The DNA of the CDR3 is TGTGCCAGCAGCCTTGACAGGGGCCGCGAGCAGTACTTC. Protein: CASSLDRGREQYF.

The chain carries TRBV11-3 and TRBJ1-1; D remains unclear. The germline V gene has CDR1 SGHNT and CDR2 YENEEA. The CDR3 loop spans 13 amino acids. V was shortened by 4 bases and J by 4 bases, with 10 bases between the two germline ends. CDR3 coding DNA: TGTGCCAGCAGCTCCGACACGACCACTGAAGCTTTCTTT. Protein product: CASSSDTTTEAFF.

The chain uses TRBV11-2 and TRBJ2-7, with 8 positions matching TRBD2. Germline values: CDR1 SGHAT, CDR2 FQNNGV. The CDR3 totals 15 residues. Losses at the gene ends were 0 bases for V and 4 bases for J; bases not matched to a gene: 5. The CDR3 region is CASSLDWASGYEQYF. DNA for the CDR3: TGTGCCAGCAGCTTAGATTGGGCTAGCGGGTACGAGCAGTACTTC.

V usage is TRBV7-6 and J usage is TRBJ2-1; 7 bases are shared with TRBD1. The germline V gene encodes CDR1 SGHVS and CDR2 FNYEAQ. V trimming: 2 bases; J trimming: 4 bases; junction bases outside the gene matches: 11. This CDR3 is 17 amino acids long. The CDR3 sequence is CASSLLAQGLPYNEQFF. The CDR3 coding sequence is TGTGCCAGCAGCTTATTGGCACAGGGGCTACCATACAATGAGCAGTTCTTC.

The chain is built from TRBV19 and TRBJ2-2, with 9 bases that match TRBD1. Germline V gives CDR1 LNHDA, CDR2 SQIVND (reference sequence). This CDR3 has 19 amino acids. Unmatched junction bases numbered 12, after V lost 4 bases and J lost 0 bases. CDR3 bases: TGTGCCAGTAGTAGGGGCCCGGGACAGGGCCCCTCGAACACCGGGGAGCTGTTTTTT. Protein product: CASSRGPGQGPSNTGELFF.

This CDR3 is CASGTGKGGSNQPQHF. The DNA of the CDR3 is TGTGCCAGCGGGACAGGGAAAGGAGGAAGCAATCAGCCCCAGCATTTT. The chain has TRBV7-9 and TRBJ1-5; 9 positions match TRBD1. Germline-derived CDR1 and CDR2 are SEHNR and FQNEAQ (reference sequence). This CDR3 has 16 amino acids. V lost 8 bases, J lost 1 base, and 9 bases stayed unmatched. The entire variable domain, with the rest obtained from reference TRBV7-9 and TRBJ1-5, is as follows: DTGVSQNPRHKITKRGQNVTFRCDPISEHNRLYWYRQTLGQGPEFLTYFQNEAQLEKSRLLSDRFSAERPKGSFSTLEIQRTEQGDSAMYLCASGTGKGGSNQPQHFGDGTRLSIL.

This chain connects TRBV10-2 to TRBJ1-2; weak D call: TRBD1 (6 bases). The germline CDR1 and CDR2 sequences are WSHSY and SAAADI. The CDR3 covers 15 residues. Trimming took 3 bases from V and 0 from J, leaving 11 bases between them. The DNA of the CDR3 is TGCGCCAGCAGTGACCGTCGGACAGCTAACTATGGCTACACCTTC. As protein: CASSDRRTANYGYTF.

This sequence joins TRBV12-3 or TRBV12-4 and TRBJ2-5; 10 bases are shared with TRBD2. This CDR3 spans 12 amino acids. J was trimmed by 5 bases and V by 7 bases; bases with no gene match: 1. The CDR3 region has the DNA TGTGCCAGCAAAGCGGGGGGGGAGACCCAGTACTTC. Its protein is CASKAGGETQYF.

The rearrangement uses TRBV7-9 and TRBJ1-5; 9 bases are shared with TRBD1. The germline V gene encodes CDR1 SEHNR and CDR2 FQNEAQ (reference sequence). Unmatched junction bases numbered 2, after V lost 3 bases and J lost 2 bases. This CDR3 comprises 15 residues. CDR3 DNA: TGTGCCAGCAGCTTGGGGACAGGGCGCAATCAGCCCCAGCATTTT. Translating it yields CASSLGTGRNQPQHF.

This chain uses TRBV10-2 with TRBJ1-2; possibly TRBD1 for D (5 bases). V lost 6 bases and J 6 bases, leaving 14 bases between the germline ends. Germline CDR1 WSHSY, CDR2 SAAADI. The CDR3 is made up of 13 amino acids. The CDR3 sequence is CASSDQGFDGYTF. The DNA for the CDR3 is TGCGCCAGCAGCGACCAGGGTTTCGATGGCTACACCTTC.

This clone has more than one count but fewer than ten. The rearrangement links TRBV2 to TRBJ1-1; TRBD1 agrees at 7 bases. The J segment lost 7 bases and the V segment lost 3 bases, leaving 11 bases of the junction unmatched. Germline V gene data show CDR1 as SNHLY and CDR2 as FYNNEI. The CDR3 loop spans 15 amino acids. CDR3 nucleotides: TGTGCCAGCAGTGACCCGCATAGAGGGGGCGATGAAGCTTTCTTT. It codes for CASSDPHRGGDEAFF.

The chain combines TRBV5-6 with TRBJ1-6, with D unclear. V was clipped by 0 bases and J by 14 bases, with 12 bases between them. CDR1 is SGHDT and CDR2 is YYEEEE in the germline V gene. This CDR3 spans 13 amino acids. The CDR3 DNA reads as TGTGCCAGCAGCTTGGAAGAGTTTACCACCCTCCACTTT. It translates to CASSLEEFTTLHF.

The V gene is TRBV13, the J gene TRBJ1-3; TRBD1 matches 12 bases. V shed 4 bases and J 4 bases; nucleotides not matched to a gene: 14. Germline assignment: CDR1 PRHDT and CDR2 FYEKMQ (reference sequence). This CDR3 region has 19 residues. The CDR3 nucleotides are TGTGCCAGCAGCTCAGAGGGGTCGGGACAGGGGGCTGCGGGAAACACCATATATTTT. Its protein product is CASSSEGSGQGAAGNTIYF.

V and J are TRBV10-3 and TRBJ1-2; 7 bases align to TRBD1. The V gene's germline CDR1 is ENHRY and CDR2 SYGVKD. The CDR3 covers 15 residues. With 0 bases clipped from V and 7 bases from J, the junction kept 8 bases outside the gene matches. CDR3 nucleotides: TGTGCCATCAGTGAGTCGAACAGGGGTAGAGGTGGCTACACCTTC. Its protein product is CAISESNRGRGGYTF.

The chain carries TRBV7-2 and TRBJ1-5; 9 bases map to TRBD1. V was pared by 5 bases and J by 6 bases, with 17 bases of the junction left unmatched. CDR1 and CDR2 (germline): SGHTA, FQGNSA. The CDR3 has 18 amino acids. As DNA, the CDR3 is TGTGCCAGCAGCCCTAGGGGCGGGACAGGGTCTTTTCGTCAGCCCCAGCATTTT. Its protein is CASSPRGGTGSFRQPQHF.

The chain has TRBV6-5 and TRBJ2-2; D is perhaps TRBD1 (5 bases). Germline lookup yields CDR1 MNHEY and CDR2 SVGAGI. Trimming took 2 bases from V and 6 from J, leaving 10 bases between them. The CDR3 sequence is 14 residues long. CDR3 protein: CASSYGQGSGELFF. The CDR3 DNA reads as TGTGCCAGCAGTTACGGGCAGGGCTCCGGGGAGCTGTTTTTT.

The gene calls are TRBV11-2 and TRBJ2-3, with 8 bases matching TRBD2. CDR1 is SGHAT, CDR2 FQNNGV, per germline. Trimming at V came to 3 bases and at J to 2 bases, leaving 7 bases not matched to a gene. The CDR3 runs 16 residues. CDR3 DNA: TGTGCCAGCAGCTTGACTGGCGGGGGGAACACAGATACGCAGTATTTT. This gives the protein CASSLTGGGNTDTQYF.

This clone came up many times. The CDR3 sequence is CASSISRRGVYGELFF. CDR3 coding DNA: TGTGCCAGTAGTATCAGTCGGCGGGGGGTGTACGGGGAGCTGTTTTTT. The chain is built from TRBV19 and TRBJ2-2; 8 positions agree with TRBD2. J gave up 7 bases and V 3 bases, and 10 bases lay outside the gene matches. The CDR3 runs to 16 residues. Germline CDR1 LNHDA, CDR2 SQIVND (reference sequence).

CDR3 in amino acids: CASSLRVIRNTEAFF. The CDR3 nucleotides read TGTGCCAGCAGTTTGAGGGTCATCAGGAACACTGAAGCTTTCTTT. The V and J genes are TRBV28 and TRBJ1-1; D not resolved. V dropped 3 bases and J dropped 1 base, with 12 bases sitting between them. This CDR3 is 15 amino acids long. The V gene's germline CDR1 is MDHEN and CDR2 SYDVKM.

This sequence joins TRBV10-3 and TRBJ2-5, with TRBD1 matching 8 bases. Germline CDR1 reads ENHRY; CDR2 reads SYGVKD. V lost 4 bases and J lost 5; bases outside the gene matches: 6. The CDR3 covers 14 residues. The CDR3 is CAISADRVGETQYF. DNA of the CDR3: TGTGCCATCAGTGCGGACAGGGTGGGGGAGACCCAGTACTTC.

This clone appeared once. The chain is built from TRBV25-1 and TRBJ1-2; unclear D gene. The CDR3 has 13 residues. The V gene lost 4 bases and the J gene lost 8 bases, with 14 bases spanning the gap. The germline V gene has CDR1 MGHDK and CDR2 SYGVNS. The CDR3, as DNA: TGTGCCAGCAGTGGGTCCATATCGCGGGGCTACACCTTC. Its protein is CASSGSISRGYTF.

The V call is TRBV5-1, the J call TRBJ1-4; the D gene is possibly TRBD1 (5 bases). This CDR3 comprises 15 residues. Trimming removed 2 bases at V and 5 bases at J, with 13 bases between. Germline V gene lookup returns CDR1 SGHRS and CDR2 YFSETQ. CDR3 amino acids: CASSFLAGQNEKLFF. The CDR3 region has the DNA TGCGCCAGCAGCTTCTTAGCAGGACAAAATGAAAAACTGTTTTTT.

V is TRBV19 and J is TRBJ1-6; 8 bases line up with TRBD1. Looked up from germline, CDR1 is LNHDA and CDR2 is SQIVND (reference sequence). The ends lost 5 bases at V and 0 bases at J; junction bases unmatched: 15. This CDR3 contains 20 residues. CDR3 protein: CASSATTGQASSSYNSPLHF. CDR3 in DNA: TGTGCCAGTAGTGCGACTACGGGACAGGCTTCGAGCTCCTATAATTCACCCCTCCACTTT.

V is TRBV18 and J is TRBJ1-6, with 7 bases identical to TRBD1. The V gene's germline CDR1 is KGHSH and CDR2 LQKENI. This CDR3 spans 15 amino acids. V gave up 2 bases and J gave up 7 bases; unmatched junction bases: 5. The CDR3 DNA sequence: TGTGCCAGCTCACCAGAGGGGGCTAAAAATTCACCCCTCCACTTT. Protein product: CASSPEGAKNSPLHF.

The CDR3 spells CASSLVGGAYNEQFF. CDR3 DNA sequence: TGTGCCAGCAGCTTGGTCGGGGGGGCCTACAATGAGCAGTTCTTC. This chain connects TRBV5-6 to TRBJ2-1; 8 positions match TRBD2. Germline V gives CDR1 SGHDT, CDR2 YYEEEE. The trim removed 0 bases at V and 2 bases at J, leaving 1 base unmatched. The length of the CDR3 is 15 residues.